These 21 T cell receptor beta chains came from one sample sequenced in a study of blood T cells in healthy people across ages. A second PCR, run for about 6 to 12 cycles, used a sample-barcoded 5' primer plus a J-beta primer mix. TCRdb re-called the 5' RACE reads through MiXCR, storing one row per CDR3 protein. The sample shows about 800,000 distinct CDR3 sequences, 55% to 75% of them seen only once. The sample taken for sequencing was blood. The receptors here all came from a man under 40 in good health.

In its sample, this clonotype was seen many times. V usage is TRBV6-1 and J usage is TRBJ2-5; D might be TRBD2 (6 bases). Between the trimmed V and J ends, which lost 4 bases and 5 bases, there was a span of 11 bases. Per the germline V gene, CDR1 is MNHNS and CDR2 is SASEGT. The CDR3 loop spans 13 amino acids. The CDR3, as DNA: TGTGCCAGCAGTGGGGGTCTAGCGGAGACCCAGTACTTC. This translates into CASSGGLAETQYF.

This chain links TRBV7-2 with TRBJ2-1, with 11 positions matching TRBD1. The closer fit of TRBJ2-7 to the DNA end suggests the J call may be wrong. The germline V gene has CDR1 SGHTA and CDR2 FQGNSA. This CDR3 is built from 16 residues. This chain's CDR3 is CASSTSGTGGFYEQYF. CDR3 DNA: TGTGCCAGCAGCACCTCCGGGACAGGGGGTTTCTACGAGCAGTACTTC.

The chain links TRBV9 to TRBJ2-1; TRBD2 might be the D (5 bases). The V gene lost 0 bases and the J gene lost 8 bases, with 12 bases spanning the gap. Germline-derived CDR1 and CDR2 are SGDLS and YYNGEE. CDR3 length: 14 residues. The CDR3 DNA reads as TGTGCCAGCAGCGTAGAGAAAACTAGTGATGAGCAGTTCTTC. This translates into CASSVEKTSDEQFF.

CDR3 sequence reads: CSATIQDPNTQYF. CDR3 nucleotides: TGCAGCGCAACCATCCAGGATCCGAATACGCAGTATTTT. The chain has TRBV29-1 and TRBJ2-3; D gene uncertain. The CDR3 contains 13 residues. Germline CDR1 and CDR2: SQVTM and ANQGSEA. With 7 bases removed from V and 7 bases from J, the gap between germline ends came to 18 bases.

J is TRBJ1-1 and V is TRBV6-5; 8 bases agree with TRBD1. The CDR3 is 11 residues long. V trimming: 6 bases; J trimming: 11 bases; junction bases outside the gene matches: 5. The V gene's germline CDR1 is MNHEY and CDR2 SVGAGI. CDR3 DNA sequence: TGTGCCAGCAGCCAGGGGGCTGGGGCTTTCTTT. Translating it yields CASSQGAGAFF.

This sequence joins TRBV7-9 and TRBJ2-5; unclear D gene. Germline values: CDR1 SEHNR, CDR2 FQNEAQ (reference sequence). CDR3 length equals 12 residues. V shed 4 bases and J shed 6 bases, with 9 bases lying between them. The CDR3 nucleotides are TGTGCCAGCAGCTCCCACGGGCAGACCCAGTACTTC. Its translation is CASSSHGQTQYF.

This clonotype was recorded a few times. The chain is built from TRBV20-1 and TRBJ2-1; D might be TRBD1 or TRBD2, each matching 5 bases. V lost 8 bases to trimming and J lost 0 bases, with 20 bases between them. This CDR3 has 16 residues. Germline CDR1 is DFQATT and CDR2 is SNEGSKA (reference sequence). In DNA, the CDR3 is TGCAGTCTACGAACTGGGGCAGGGAGCTCCTACAATGAGCAGTTCTTC. Encoded protein: CSLRTGAGSSYNEQFF.

The CDR3 reads CASIQGYEQYF. In DNA, the CDR3 is TGTGCCAGCATCCAGGGATACGAGCAGTACTTC. J is TRBJ2-7 and V is TRBV6-2 or TRBV6-3; the D gene is possibly TRBD1 (5 bases). There are 11 residues in the CDR3. Per germline, CDR1 MNHEY and CDR2 SVGEGT. V gave up 7 bases and J gave up 4 bases, with 8 bases separating them.

This clonotype turned up a few times. The genes are TRBV10-1 and TRBJ1-2; 7 bases are shared with TRBD1. V lost 6 bases to trimming and J lost 7 bases; unmatched junction nucleotides: 8. In germline, CDR1 is WNHNN, CDR2 SYGVQD (reference sequence). The CDR3 extends over 13 amino acids. The CDR3 sequence is CASSPTGNGGYTF. The DNA for the CDR3 is TGCGCCAGCAGCCCGACAGGGAACGGTGGCTACACCTTC.

This clonotype appeared once. The chain uses TRBV2 and TRBJ2-3; D ambiguous. The germline CDR1 and CDR2 sequences are SNHLY and FYNNEI. The V gene lost 7 bases and the J gene lost 0 bases, with 8 bases spanning the gap. The CDR3 sequence is 13 residues long. The chain's CDR3 is CASKISSTDTQYF. CDR3 nucleotides: TGTGCCAGCAAAATCTCTAGCACAGATACGCAGTATTTT.

This sequence joins TRBV4-2 and TRBJ2-5, with D possibly matching TRBD2 (5 bases). The CDR3 covers 15 residues. V was shortened by 1 base and J by 7 bases, with 16 bases between the two germline ends. The V gene's germline CDR1 is LGHNA and CDR2 YNFKEQ. The CDR3 bases are TGTGCCAGCAGCCAAGCAGCGGACTGGTCCGGGACCCAGTACTTC. Translating it yields CASSQAADWSGTQYF.

Here the CDR3 reads CSARVWRLAGSYEQYF. CDR3 DNA: TGCAGTGCTAGGGTTTGGCGACTAGCGGGCTCCTACGAGCAGTACTTC. The chain is built from TRBV20-1 and TRBJ2-7, with 10 bases lining up with TRBD2. The V gene's germline CDR1 is DFQATT and CDR2 SNEGSKA (reference sequence). The CDR3 spans 16 residues. V lost 3 bases and J lost 0; bases outside the gene matches: 8.

Written as DNA, the CDR3 is TGTGCCAGCAGTGGAATCAAGACCCAGTACTTC. Translation: CASSGIKTQYF. The gene calls are TRBV6-1 and TRBJ2-5, with no clear D. Looked up from germline, CDR1 is MNHNS and CDR2 is SASEGT. Trimming removed 4 bases from V and 6 bases from J, with 6 bases in between. The CDR3 is 11 residues long.

This clonotype was counted only a few times. The genes are TRBV20-1 and TRBJ2-7, with 9 nucleotides matching TRBD1. Germline values: CDR1 DFQATT, CDR2 SNEGSKA (reference sequence). Trimming cost V 5 bases and J 4 bases; bases outside gene matches: 6. The CDR3 contains 13 residues. The CDR3 region is CSAPGQGPYEQYF. The CDR3 nucleotides read TGCAGTGCTCCTGGACAGGGGCCTTACGAGCAGTACTTC.

This clonotype was counted between two and nine times. The CDR3 reads CASSYSYRGQKEAFF. The CDR3 DNA sequence: TGTGCCAGCAGTTACTCGTACCGGGGACAAAAAGAAGCTTTCTTT. V and J are TRBV6-2 or TRBV6-3 and TRBJ1-1; D possibly corresponds to TRBD1 (6 bases). Trimming took off 0 bases at V and 8 bases at J, with 16 bases between the two ends. The V gene's germline CDR1 is MNHEY and CDR2 SVGEGT. This CDR3 is 15 amino acids long.

J is TRBJ1-2 and V is TRBV6-1; D possibly corresponds to TRBD1 (6 bases). CDR1 and CDR2 from the germline V gene are MNHNS and SASEGT. V was shortened by 10 bases and J by 1 base, with 16 bases between the two germline ends. The CDR3 consists of 14 residues. The chain's CDR3 is CANQDSLLNYGYTF. CDR3 in DNA: TGTGCCAACCAGGACAGTTTGCTTAACTATGGCTACACCTTC.

The rearrangement joins TRBV7-2 to TRBJ2-7; D is unclear. This CDR3 is built from 13 residues. Trimming pared 1 base from V and 3 bases from J, leaving 7 bases between. In germline, CDR1 is SGHTA, CDR2 FQGNSA. CDR3 nucleotide sequence: TGTGCCAGCAGCTTAGTGACAAACTACGAGCAGTACTTC. It encodes CASSLVTNYEQYF.

This chain links TRBV29-1 with TRBJ2-1, with no clear D. Germline CDR1 is SQVTM and CDR2 is ANQGSEA. The CDR3 runs to 13 residues. Trimming removed 7 bases at V and 0 bases at J, with 10 bases between. CDR3 sequence: CSALEFSYNEQFF. The CDR3 DNA reads as TGCAGCGCGCTGGAGTTCTCCTACAATGAGCAGTTCTTC.

This clonotype came up many times. The chain is built from TRBV20-1 and TRBJ2-1; D gene unclear. The germline V gene has CDR1 DFQATT and CDR2 SNEGSKA (reference sequence). The CDR3 covers 13 residues. With 6 bases removed from V and 6 bases from J, the gap between germline ends came to 15 bases. The CDR3 nucleotides are TGCAGTGCGCCATACGCCAGGCCCAATGAGCAGTTCTTC. This encodes CSAPYARPNEQFF.

The chain recombines TRBV2 with TRBJ2-1; D perhaps matches TRBD1 (6 bases). This CDR3 comprises 14 residues. Germline V gene sequence: CDR1 SNHLY, CDR2 FYNNEI. Trimming removed 6 bases at V and 5 bases at J, with 14 bases between. Here the CDR3 reads CASSDPGQHNEQFF. CDR3 DNA: TGTGCCAGCAGCGACCCCGGACAGCACAATGAGCAGTTCTTC. Supplemented by reference TRBV2 and TRBJ2-1, the full variable domain reads EPEVTQTPSHQVTQMGQEVILRCVPISNHLYFYWYRQILGQKVEFLVSFYNNEISEKSEIFDDQFSVERPDGSNFTLKIRSTKLEDSAMYFCASSDPGQHNEQFFGPGTRLTVL.

Regarding this clonotype: At one of its ends the junction is not consistent with the germline gene, which may arise from a read error. The J gene is TRBJ1-6, the V gene TRBV27; TRBD1 is a possible D gene (6 bases). Germline CDR1 MNHEY, CDR2 SMNVEV (reference sequence). The CDR3 totals 16 residues. The CDR3 coding sequence is TGTGCCAGTAGTTTGAACGCAGGGGACTATAATTCACCCCTCCACTTT. The encoded protein is CASSLNAGDYNSPLHF.